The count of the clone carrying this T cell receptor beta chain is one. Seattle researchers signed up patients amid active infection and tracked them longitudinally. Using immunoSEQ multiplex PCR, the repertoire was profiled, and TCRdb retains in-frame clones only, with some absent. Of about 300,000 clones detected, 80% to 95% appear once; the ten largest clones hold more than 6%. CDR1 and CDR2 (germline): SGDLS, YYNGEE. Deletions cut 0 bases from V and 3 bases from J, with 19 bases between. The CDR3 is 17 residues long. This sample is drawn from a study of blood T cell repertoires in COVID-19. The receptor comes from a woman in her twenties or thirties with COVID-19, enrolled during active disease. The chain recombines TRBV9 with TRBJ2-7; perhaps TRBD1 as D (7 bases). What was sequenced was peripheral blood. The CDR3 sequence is CASSVDAGQIKGYEQYF. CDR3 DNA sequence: TGTGCCAGCAGCGTAGATGCGGGACAGATTAAAGGCTACGAGCAGTACTTC.